The present TCR beta chain was sequenced within a study of tumor-infiltrating lymphocytes in localized non-small cell lung cancer. About the research overall: Tumor tissue and non-adjacent uninvolved lung came from each patient.

The protocol was immunoSEQ multiplex PCR, while the TCRdb copy is restricted to in-frame clones and leaves out a portion. The data contain 23,000 or so clones, approximately 59% of them seen just once; the ten biggest clones take up more than 5%. In germline, CDR1 is SNHLY, CDR2 FYNNEI. The CDR3 spans 17 residues. The J segment lost 0 bases and the V segment lost 5 bases, leaving 10 bases of the junction unmatched. The sequenced sample consisted of lung tumor tissue. The origin of this receptor is a human donor with non-small cell lung cancer. V and J are TRBV2 and TRBJ1-5; 7 bases match TRBD1. The CDR3 reads CASSRWDSGNSNQPQHF. Written as DNA, the CDR3 is TGTGCCAGCAGTCGTTGGGACAGCGGCAATAGCAATCAGCCCCAGCATTTT.